Included here is one TCR beta chain sequence, with context. Which antigen it targets is not known. The record has no base qualities; no much larger clone is one base away. These data come from a study of blood T cell repertoires in COVID-19 (dated by TCRdb to 2019 to 2021). Context from the whole study: Collaborator samples came from the United States, Italy and Spain and covered acute and convalescent phases of COVID-19. The material from the prospective study consisted of cDNA or gDNA derived from T cells, B-cell-depleted T cells, or PBMCs. The dataset comprised deeply sampled blood TCRbeta repertoires from subjects exposed to, actively infected with, or recovered from COVID-19. The repertoires were released in a freely available public database intended as a resource for research on the immune response to SARS-CoV-2. The samples were drawn from the first 160 participants of the ongoing ImmuneRACE study and from 1,254 subjects provided by 6 global collaborators. The sample metadata nearly always contained a de-identified subject ID, COVID-19 status, age in years and sex. HLA class I and class II types, where available, came from metadata supplied by the sample provider rather than from assay-based typing. The paper as a whole reports these results and caveats: The quantity of clinical and demographic metadata differed by source and by participant and was supplied without curation.

Whole blood was collected in K2EDTA tubes by collaborating institutions according to the institutions' own protocols. For TCRbeta analysis, collaborators shipped samples as frozen whole blood, isolated PBMCs, or DNA extracted from either of those sample types. The immunoSEQ Assay, a bias-controlled multiplex PCR, was used to amplify TCRbeta CDR3 regions from genomic DNA. In the source study's methods: Within the assay, amplification of reference gene primers was used to estimate how many nucleated cells each sample contained. To quantify the absolute abundance of each unique TCRbeta CDR3 rearrangement, sequence reads were collapsed and filtered. Productive Simpson clonality was computed per sample as the square root of Simpson's diversity index over productive rearrangements. TCRdb holds this immuneACCESS table with in-frame rearrangements only. Some clones are missing; in checked studies, unresolved V genes explain under half, and the rest has no known cause. That table furnishes V, J and clone size, whereas the DNA furnished D and trimming. The sample data list about 220,000 clones, and approximately 86% of these were observed just once. 3% to 4.5% of the sample is in the top ten clones.

The CDR3 sequence holds 13 residues, the cysteine and phenylalanine included. The CDR3 DNA has 39 bases and is translated from base 1. Germline trimming amounts to 7 bases on V and 8 bases on J, with 10 as the count of junction bases outside the gene matches. Reading the germline V gene gives CDR1 SNHLY and CDR2 FYNNEI. The sample taken for sequencing was peripheral blood. The rearranged segments are TRBV2 and TRBJ1-2; 7 bases in the middle match TRBD1. The clonotype comes from a woman older than 75 with acute or convalescent COVID-19. The nucleotide sequence is TGTGCCAGCACTAGAGGACAGGCCCTGGGCTACACCTTC. This codes for CASTRGQALGYTF.